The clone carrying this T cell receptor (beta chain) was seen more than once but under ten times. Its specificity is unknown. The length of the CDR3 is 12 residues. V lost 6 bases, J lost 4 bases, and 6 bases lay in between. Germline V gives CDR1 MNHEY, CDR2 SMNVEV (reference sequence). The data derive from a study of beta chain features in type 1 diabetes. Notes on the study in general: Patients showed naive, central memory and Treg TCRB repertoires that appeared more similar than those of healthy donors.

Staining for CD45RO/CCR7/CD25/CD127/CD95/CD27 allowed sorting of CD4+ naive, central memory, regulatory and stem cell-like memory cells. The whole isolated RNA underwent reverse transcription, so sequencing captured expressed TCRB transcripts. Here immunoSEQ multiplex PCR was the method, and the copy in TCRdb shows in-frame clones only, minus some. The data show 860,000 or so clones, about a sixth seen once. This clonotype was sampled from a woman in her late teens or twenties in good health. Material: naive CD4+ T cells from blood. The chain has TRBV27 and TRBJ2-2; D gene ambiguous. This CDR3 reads CASSSFTGELFF. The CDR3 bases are TGTGCCAGCAGCTCCTTCACCGGGGAGCTGTTTTTT.